This T cell receptor (beta chain) comes out of a study of blood T cells in healthy people across ages. For the second PCR, which ran for about 6 to 11 cycles, a sample-barcoded 5' primer and a J-beta primer mix were used. TCRdb independently ran MiXCR on the 5' RACE reads; one entry per CDR3 protein. This table has approximately 830,000 distinct CDR3 sequences, roughly 60% appearing once. This CDR3 spans 14 amino acids. J lost 7 bases, V lost 4 bases, and 7 bases had no gene match. CDR1 and CDR2 from the germline V gene are MNHEY and SMNVEV (reference sequence). This TCR was sampled from a man younger than 40 in good health. Source material: blood. The chain links TRBV27 to TRBJ1-5, with TRBD1 identical over 7 bases. In DNA, the CDR3 is TGTGCCAGCAGTTCACAGGGGATGACGCAGCCCCAGCATTTT. It translates to CASSSQGMTQPQHF.